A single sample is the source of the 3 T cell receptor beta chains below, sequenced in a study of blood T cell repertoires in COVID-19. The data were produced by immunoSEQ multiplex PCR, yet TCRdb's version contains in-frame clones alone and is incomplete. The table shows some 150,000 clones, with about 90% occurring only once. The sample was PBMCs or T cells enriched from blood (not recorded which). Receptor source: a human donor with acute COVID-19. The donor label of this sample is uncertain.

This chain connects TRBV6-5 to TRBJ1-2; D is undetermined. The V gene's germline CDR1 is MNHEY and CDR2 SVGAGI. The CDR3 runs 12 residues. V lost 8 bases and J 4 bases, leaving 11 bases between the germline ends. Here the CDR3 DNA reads TGTGCCAGCTTCGGGATAGGCTATGGCTACACCTTC. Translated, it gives CASFGIGYGYTF.

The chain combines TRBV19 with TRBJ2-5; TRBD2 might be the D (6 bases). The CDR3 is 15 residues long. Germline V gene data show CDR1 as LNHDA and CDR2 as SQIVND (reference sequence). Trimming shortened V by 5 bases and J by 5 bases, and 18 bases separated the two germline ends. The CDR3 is CASSAGGDVFETQYF. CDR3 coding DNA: TGTGCCAGTAGTGCCGGGGGAGACGTTTTTGAGACCCAGTACTTC. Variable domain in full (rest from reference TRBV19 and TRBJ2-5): DGGITQSPKYLFRKEGQNVTLSCEQNLNHDAMYWYRQDPGQGLRLIYYSQIVNDFQKGDIAEGYSVSREKKESFPLTVTSAQKNPTAFYLCASSAGGDVFETQYFGPGTRLLVL.

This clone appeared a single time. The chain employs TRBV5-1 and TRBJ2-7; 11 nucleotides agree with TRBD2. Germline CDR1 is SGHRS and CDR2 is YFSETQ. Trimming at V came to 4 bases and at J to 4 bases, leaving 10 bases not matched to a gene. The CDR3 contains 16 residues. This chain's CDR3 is CASSALLAGGPYEQYF. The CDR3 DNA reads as TGCGCCAGCAGCGCCCTCCTAGCGGGGGGCCCGTACGAGCAGTACTTC.